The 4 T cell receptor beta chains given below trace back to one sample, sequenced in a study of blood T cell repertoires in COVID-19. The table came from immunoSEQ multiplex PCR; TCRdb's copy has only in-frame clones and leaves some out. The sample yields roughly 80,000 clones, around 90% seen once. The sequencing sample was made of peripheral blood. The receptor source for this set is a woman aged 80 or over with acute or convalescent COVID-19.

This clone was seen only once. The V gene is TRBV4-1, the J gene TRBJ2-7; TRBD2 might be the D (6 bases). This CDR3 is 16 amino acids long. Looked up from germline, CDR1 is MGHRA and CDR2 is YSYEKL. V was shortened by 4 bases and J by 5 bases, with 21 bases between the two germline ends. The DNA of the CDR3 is TGCGCCAGCAGCCCCAAAGGTGGGGTAGCGGCCGACGAGCAGTACTTC. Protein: CASSPKGGVAADEQYF.

CDR3 sequence (DNA): TGTGCCAGCAGTTTAGGGGACAGGGAAGTCAAACTGTTTTTT. Encoded protein: CASSLGDREVKLFF. The rearrangement joins TRBV28 to TRBJ1-4, with 9 nucleotides matching TRBD1. Germline V lookup: CDR1 MDHEN, CDR2 SYDVKM. This CDR3 contains 14 residues. V lost 2 bases and J lost 11; bases outside the gene matches: 6.

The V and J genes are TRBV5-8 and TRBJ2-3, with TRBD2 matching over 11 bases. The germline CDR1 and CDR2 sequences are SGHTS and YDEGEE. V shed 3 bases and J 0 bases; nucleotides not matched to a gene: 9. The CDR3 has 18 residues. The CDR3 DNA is TGTGCCAGCAGCTCCGGGACTAGCGGACGGACTAGCACAGATACGCAGTATTTT. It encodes CASSSGTSGRTSTDTQYF.

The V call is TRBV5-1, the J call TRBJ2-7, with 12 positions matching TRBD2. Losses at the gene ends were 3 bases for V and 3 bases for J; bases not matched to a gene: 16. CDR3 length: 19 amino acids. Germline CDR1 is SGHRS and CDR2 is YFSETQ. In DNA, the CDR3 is TGCGCCAGCAGCTCCCCGGCCCACCGGACTAGCGGGACGAACTACGAGCAGTACTTC. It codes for CASSSPAHRTSGTNYEQYF.